One T cell receptor beta chain is described in this entry. Its antigen is undetermined. PCR primers comprised 60 Vbeta and 13 Jbeta primers. The protocol was immunoSEQ multiplex PCR, while the TCRdb copy is restricted to in-frame clones and leaves out a portion. The sample lists under 100,000 clones, more than 50% occurring once. This sample stems from a study of cytomegalovirus exposure and HLA in healthy donors. Findings of the study overall: Later findings reportedly placed an Asian-associated ancestry cluster below the approximately 630-donor mean for N-insertions. Analysis performed later found 16,000 or so TCR beta sequences associated with HLA alleles at 0.05 false discovery rate. The study put under 200 TCR beta chains on its list as cytomegalovirus-associated.

With 7 bases removed from V and 4 bases from J, the gap between germline ends came to 16 bases. Germline CDR1 is SGHNT and CDR2 is YENEEA. There are 14 residues in the CDR3. The donors comprised healthy bone marrow donors. The sequence was collected from a middle-aged woman in good health and CMV-seropositive. Source material: PBMCs. This rearrangement joins TRBV11-3 to TRBJ1-1; possibly TRBD1 for D (6 bases). CDR3 loop: CASNPIRGSTEAFF. DNA of the CDR3: TGTGCCAGCAACCCGATTAGGGGGAGCACTGAAGCTTTCTTT.